The clone carrying this TCR beta chain was seen repeatedly, ten times or more. This sample stems from a study of CD8+CD57+ T cells in acquired aplastic anemia. J was trimmed by 5 bases and V by 5 bases; bases with no gene match: 11. The CDR3 sequence is 16 residues long. Patients selected for sequencing had displayed CD8+CD57+ cell expansion by flow cytometry. It was genomic DNA that served as the template for profiling TCR beta VDJ and CDR3. One entry per CDR3 protein results from TCRdb running MiXCR on the reads. Among around 180,000 distinct CDR3 sequences, over 40% were seen once, and the ten largest hold roughly 2%.

This TCR was recovered from a human donor with aplastic anemia. The sequenced material came from sorted CD4+, CD8+, or CD8+CD57+ T cells (not recorded which) from PBMCs. The chain carries TRBV12-3 or TRBV12-4 and TRBJ2-3; 9 bases agree with TRBD2. Written as DNA, the CDR3 is TGTGCCAGCAGTAGTCCGGGACTAGCTTCCGGAGATACGCAGTATTTT. Encoded protein: CASSSPGLASGDTQYF.